Listed below are T cell receptor beta chains from one sample, sequenced in a study of blood T cell repertoires in COVID-19. Clones were sequenced by immunoSEQ multiplex PCR, and TCRdb holds only the in-frame ones, with some missing. The sample has approximately 100,000 clones; around 82% are singletons. Sequenced sample: peripheral blood. Source of these receptors: a human donor in a cohort sampled during active or convalescent COVID-19. Both conserved end residues are part of each CDR3. Each record gives: clone size, J gene, D gene, V gene, CDR3 DNA, CDR3 protein. The D gene is left open where the match is weak. The size of a clone is reported for some rows only, either as once, few or many, or as a class for expanded clones.

size: -
J: TRBJ2-2
D: -
V: TRBV1
DNA: TGCACCAGCGGGGGGGCCGATAACACCGGGGAGCTGTTTTTT
CDR3: CTSGGADNTGELFF

size: -
J: TRBJ2-7
D: -
V: TRBV5-6
DNA: TGTGCCAGCGTAAAAAAGGGGGGGACCAGTGTCAATCTCAACGAGCAGTACTTC
CDR3: CASVKKGGTSVNLNEQYF

size: -
J: TRBJ2-7
D: -
V: TRBV6-6
DNA: TGTGCCAGCAGTTACTCGCTCAGGGGCGAGCAGTACTTC
CDR3: CASSYSLRGEQYF

size: -
J: TRBJ2-3
D: TRBD2
V: TRBV7-3
DNA: TGTGCCAGCAGCTTAGGGCTAGCGGGGGGGCTGCATACGCAGTATTTT
CDR3: CASSLGLAGGLHTQYF

size: -
J: TRBJ1-1
D: -
V: TRBV29-1
DNA: TGCAGCGTCATAAACGGACAGCCTGGAACTGGGGCTGAAGCTTTCTTT
CDR3: CSVINGQPGTGAEAFF

size: -
J: TRBJ1-4
D: -
V: TRBV7-9
DNA: TGTGCCAGCAGCCCCAGCTTGGGGGGGGAAAAACTGTTTTTT
CDR3: CASSPSLGGEKLFF

size: -
J: TRBJ2-1
D: TRBD2
V: TRBV5-4
DNA: TGTGCCAGCAGCTTGGTAGTTAGCGGGGGCGGTGAGCAGTTCTTC
CDR3: CASSLVVSGGGEQFF

size: -
J: TRBJ2-7
D: TRBD1
V: TRBV24-1
DNA: TGTGCCACCAGTGACCTTACTCAGGGGGTTGGTTCGTACGAGCAGTACTTC
CDR3: CATSDLTQGVGSYEQYF

size: -
J: TRBJ2-5
D: TRBD1
V: TRBV29-1
DNA: TGCAGCGTAGCGGGCGGGACAGGGGAGGCGAACCAGTACTTC
CDR3: CSVAGGTGEANQYF

size: -
J: TRBJ2-3
D: TRBD1
V: TRBV28
DNA: TGTGCCAGCAGCAAGGGACAGGAATCTCGGGCGGGGCAGTATTTT
CDR3: CASSKGQESRAGQYF

size: -
J: TRBJ2-1
D: TRBD1
V: TRBV7-2
DNA: TGTGCCAGCAGCCGGTCAGGGGGTGGGGGCAATGAGCAGTTCTTC
CDR3: CASSRSGGGGNEQFF

size: -
J: TRBJ2-7
D: TRBD1
V: TRBV10-3
DNA: TGTGCCATCAGTGCGGGACAGCAGACCTACGAGCAGTACTTC
CDR3: CAISAGQQTYEQYF

size: -
J: TRBJ1-3
D: -
V: TRBV30
DNA: TGTGCCTGGAGTCAGCGGCTTCAGGGGTCCGGAAACACCATATATTTT
CDR3: CAWSQRLQGSGNTIYF

size: medium-sized
J: TRBJ2-6
D: -
V: TRBV7-3
DNA: TGTGCCAGCAGCTCCTCAGGGTGGGGCTCTGGGGCCAACGTCCTGACTTTC
CDR3: CASSSSGWGSGANVLTF

size: -
J: TRBJ1-5
D: -
V: TRBV21-1
DNA: TGTGCCAGCAGCGGCTCCGGGACAGGGAGCAATCAGCCCCAGCATTTT
CDR3: CASSGSGTGSNQPQHF

size: -
J: TRBJ1-1
D: -
V: TRBV12-3/TRBV12-4
DNA: TGTGCCAGCACTCCCTCCTCGTACGGTGAAGCTTTCTTT
CDR3: CASTPSSYGEAFF

size: few
J: TRBJ2-2
D: TRBD1
V: TRBV19
DNA: TGTGCCAGTAGACAACAGGGGTGGGCCGGGGAGCTGTTTTTT
CDR3: CASRQQGWAGELFF

size: -
J: TRBJ2-3
D: -
V: TRBV4-2
DNA: TGTGCCAGCAGCCAGGGACTCCCTTCGGGTACGCAGTATTTT
CDR3: CASSQGLPSGTQYF

size: few
J: TRBJ2-1
D: -
V: TRBV7-3
DNA: TGTGCCAGCAGCTATGCGGCAGGGGCCTACAATGAGCAGTTCTTC
CDR3: CASSYAAGAYNEQFF